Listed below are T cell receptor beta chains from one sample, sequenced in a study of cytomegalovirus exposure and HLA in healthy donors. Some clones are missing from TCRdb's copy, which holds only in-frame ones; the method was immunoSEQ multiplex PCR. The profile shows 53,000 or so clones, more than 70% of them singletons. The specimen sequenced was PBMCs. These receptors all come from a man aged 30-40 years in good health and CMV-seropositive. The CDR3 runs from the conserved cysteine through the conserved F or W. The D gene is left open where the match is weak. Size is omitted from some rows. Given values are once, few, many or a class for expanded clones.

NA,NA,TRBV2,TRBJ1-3,TGTGCCAGCAGTGAAGCGCATTGGGGGGAGCAGTCAGGAAACACCATATATTTT,CASSEAHWGEQSGNTIYF
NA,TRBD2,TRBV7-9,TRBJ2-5,TGTGCCAGCAGCCTAGGACTAGCCCAAGAGACCCAGTACTTC,CASSLGLAQETQYF
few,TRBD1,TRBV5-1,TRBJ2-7,TGCGCCAGCAGCTTGTTGACAGGGGCGGGGGAGCAGTACTTC,CASSLLTGAGEQYF
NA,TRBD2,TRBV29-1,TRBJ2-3,TGCAGCGTTGGTGGTCGAAGCGGGGGGGCCAACACGCAGTATTTT,CSVGGRSGGANTQYF
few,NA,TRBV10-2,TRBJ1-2,TGCGCCACCTTAGGGGCTGGGGGCGTCTATGGCTACACCTTC,CATLGAGGVYGYTF
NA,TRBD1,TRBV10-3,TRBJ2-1,TGTGCCATCAGTGCAAGCACAGGGGACTACAATGAGCAGTTCTTC,CAISASTGDYNEQFF
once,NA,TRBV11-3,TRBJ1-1,TGTGCCAGCAGCCCTCCCGGGGGACTTGAAGCTTTCTTT,CASSPPGGLEAFF
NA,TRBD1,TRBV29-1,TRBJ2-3,TGCAGCGTTGGACAGGGAACCAACCCAGATACGCAGTATTTT,CSVGQGTNPDTQYF
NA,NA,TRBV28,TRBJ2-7,TGTGCCAGCAGTAGCTTAAGGGGAACTACGAGGGAGCAGTACTTC,CASSSLRGTTREQYF
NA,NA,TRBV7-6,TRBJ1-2,TGTGCCAGCAGCTTATCGGCCCGTCTTGGAGATCCCTATGGCTACACCTTC,CASSLSARLGDPYGYTF
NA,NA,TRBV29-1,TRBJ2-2,TGCAGCGTTGCCGGGCAGGGCTGGACCGGGGAGCTGTTTTTT,CSVAGQGWTGELFF
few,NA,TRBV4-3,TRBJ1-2,TGCGCCAGCAGCCCCGCTATGAGGCAAGACTATGGCTACACCTTC,CASSPAMRQDYGYTF
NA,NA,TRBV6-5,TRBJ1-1,TGTGCCAGCTCCCCTGGCAGAATGAACACTGAAGCTTTCTTT,CASSPGRMNTEAFF
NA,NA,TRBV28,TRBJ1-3,TGTGCCAGCAGTTACCGCTCGTGGGCAGGAGGAAACACCATATATTTT,CASSYRSWAGGNTIYF
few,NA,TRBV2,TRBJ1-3,TGTGCCAGCTCCTCGGCGGGGGGCCTGTCTGGAAACACCATATATTTT,CASSSAGGLSGNTIYF
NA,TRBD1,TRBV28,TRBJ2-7,TGTGCCAGCAGTGGGCCTCAGGGGGCCGGCTACGAGCAGTACTTC,CASSGPQGAGYEQYF
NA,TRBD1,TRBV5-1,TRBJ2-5,TGCGCCAGCGGTACCGGGACAGGGGAGGAGACCCAGTACTTC,CASGTGTGEETQYF
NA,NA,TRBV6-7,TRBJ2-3,TGTGCCAGCAGGCCGACAGGTAGCACAGATACGCAGTATTTT,CASRPTGSTDTQYF
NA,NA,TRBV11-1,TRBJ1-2,TGTGCCAGCAACTTAGGTACAGAAATGTATGGCTACACCTTC,CASNLGTEMYGYTF
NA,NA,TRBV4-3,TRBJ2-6,TGCGCCAGCAGCCAGGTTACAGGGACTGGGGCCAACGTCCTGACTTTC,CASSQVTGTGANVLTF
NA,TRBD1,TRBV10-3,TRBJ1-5,TGTGCCATCAGTGAGGAGGGGGCTGGCAATCAGCCCCAGCATTTT,CAISEEGAGNQPQHF
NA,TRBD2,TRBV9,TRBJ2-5,TGTGCCAGCACTCTCGGGGGGACGAACCAAGAGACCCAGTACTTC,CASTLGGTNQETQYF
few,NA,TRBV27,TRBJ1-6,TGTGCCAGCAGTCCGATGACAGAGTATAATTCACCCCTCCACTTT,CASSPMTEYNSPLHF
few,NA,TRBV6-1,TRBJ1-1,TGTGCCAGCAGTGACGCCGCGGCCTTTCCTACTGAAGCTTTCTTT,CASSDAAAFPTEAFF
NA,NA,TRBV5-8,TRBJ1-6,TGTGCCAGCAGCACCTCATTAAGGGGATTCTATAATTCACCCCTCCACTTT,CASSTSLRGFYNSPLHF
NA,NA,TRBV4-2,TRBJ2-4,TGTGCCAGCAGCGAAGCGTTAGCCAAAAACATTCAGTACTTC,CASSEALAKNIQYF
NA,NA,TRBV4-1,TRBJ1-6,TGCGCCAGCAGCCAAGACCCAGGAGGGCGAACCTCACCCCTCCACTTT,CASSQDPGGRTSPLHF
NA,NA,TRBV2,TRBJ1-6,TGTGCCAGCAGTGACACAAGGGGGAGAAGCTCCTATAATTCACCCCTCCACTTT,CASSDTRGRSSYNSPLHF
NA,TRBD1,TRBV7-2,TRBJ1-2,TGTGCCAGCAGCTCTTTTGAAGGGGGCGATGGCTACACCTTC,CASSSFEGGDGYTF
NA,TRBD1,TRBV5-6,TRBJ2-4,TGTGCCAGCACAGGGGGCGGGCTCCCGGACATTCAGTACTTC,CASTGGGLPDIQYF
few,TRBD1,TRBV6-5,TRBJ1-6,TGTGCCAGCAGTTCCGGGACAGGGGAGAATCCACCCCTCCACTTT,CASSSGTGENPPLHF
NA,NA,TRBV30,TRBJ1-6,TGTGCCTGGAGCCAAGGACTCTCCTATAATTCACCCCTCCACTTT,CAWSQGLSYNSPLHF
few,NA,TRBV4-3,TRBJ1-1,TGCGCCAGCAGCCAAGACGCAGGGAACACTGAAGCTTTCTTT,CASSQDAGNTEAFF
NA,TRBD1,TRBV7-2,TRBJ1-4,TGTGCCAGCAGCCCGAGGACAGGGGCGAATGAAAAACTGTTTTTT,CASSPRTGANEKLFF
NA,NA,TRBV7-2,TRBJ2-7,TGTGCCAGCAGCTCTAGCTCCTACGAGCAGTACTTC,CASSSSSYEQYF
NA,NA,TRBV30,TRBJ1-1,TGTGCCTGGAGTCGGGAGCCGCACACTGAAGCTTTCTTT,CAWSREPHTEAFF
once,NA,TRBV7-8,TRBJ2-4,TGTGCCAGCAGCTTAAGCAGGGTAGCCAAAAACATTCAGTACTTC,CASSLSRVAKNIQYF
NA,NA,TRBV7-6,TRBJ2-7,TGTGCCAGCAGCTTGGGGGACTTCTACGAGCAGTACTTC,CASSLGDFYEQYF
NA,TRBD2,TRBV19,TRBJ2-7,TGTGCCAGTAGGGGCTCGGGACTAGTCTACGAGCAGTACTTC,CASRGSGLVYEQYF
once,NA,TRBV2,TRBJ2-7,TGTGCCAGCAGTGAGAGCGAGCAGTACTTC,CASSESEQYF
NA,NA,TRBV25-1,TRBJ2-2,TGTGCCAGCGTTGAGACAGATGAGACCGGGGAGCTGTTTTTT,CASVETDETGELFF
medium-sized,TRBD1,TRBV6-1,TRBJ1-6,TGTGCCAGCAGTGAAAGGACAGGGGATAATTCACCCCTCCACTTT,CASSERTGDNSPLHF
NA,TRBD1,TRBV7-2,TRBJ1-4,TGTGCCAGCAGTTACACCCGGGACAGGGCGAACAGTGGCAAACTGTTTTTT,CASSYTRDRANSGKLFF
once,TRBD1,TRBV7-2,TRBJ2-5,TGTGCCAGCAGCTCTACAGGGGCTGTAGAGACCCAGTACTTC,CASSSTGAVETQYF
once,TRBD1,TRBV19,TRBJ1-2,TGTGCCAGTAGTCCACGACAGGGGGTGAGCTATGGCTACACCTTC,CASSPRQGVSYGYTF